This TCR beta chain emerged from a study of shared clonotypes between healthy human individuals. Study-wide background: Every donor yielded three CD4 naive, three CD4 memory, two CD8 naive and one CD8 memory plate.

Sequenced by immunoSEQ multiplex PCR; TCRdb stores in-frame clones only, minus some. Of over 2,000,000 clones in the sample, just under 95% were seen once. Naive CD8 cells lacked CD45RO and underwent positive selection for CCR7, leaving out terminally differentiated effector memory CD45RA+ cells. Germline V gives CDR1 SQVTM, CDR2 ANQGSEA. The CDR3 spans 14 residues. Losses at the gene ends were 3 bases for V and 0 bases for J; bases not matched to a gene: 5. Sequenced sample: naive CD8+ T cells from PBMCs. The receptor's source is a man younger than 35 in good health. Some clones in this sample may be carry-over from other donors' samples. J is TRBJ2-7 and V is TRBV29-1, with 7 nucleotides matching TRBD1. The CDR3: CSVEDRPTSYEQYF. The CDR3 nucleotides read TGCAGCGTTGAGGACAGGCCGACCTCCTACGAGCAGTACTTC.